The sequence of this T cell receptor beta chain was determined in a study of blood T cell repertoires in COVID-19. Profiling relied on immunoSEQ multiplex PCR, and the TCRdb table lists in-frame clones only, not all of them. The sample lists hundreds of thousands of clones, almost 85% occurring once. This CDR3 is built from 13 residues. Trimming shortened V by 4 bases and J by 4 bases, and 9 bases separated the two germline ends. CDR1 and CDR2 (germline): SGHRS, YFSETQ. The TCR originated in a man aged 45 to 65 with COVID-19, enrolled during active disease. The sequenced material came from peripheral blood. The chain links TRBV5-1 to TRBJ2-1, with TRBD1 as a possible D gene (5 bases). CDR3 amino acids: CASSLDIYNEQFF. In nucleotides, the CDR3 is TGCGCCAGCAGCCTGGACATATACAATGAGCAGTTCTTC.